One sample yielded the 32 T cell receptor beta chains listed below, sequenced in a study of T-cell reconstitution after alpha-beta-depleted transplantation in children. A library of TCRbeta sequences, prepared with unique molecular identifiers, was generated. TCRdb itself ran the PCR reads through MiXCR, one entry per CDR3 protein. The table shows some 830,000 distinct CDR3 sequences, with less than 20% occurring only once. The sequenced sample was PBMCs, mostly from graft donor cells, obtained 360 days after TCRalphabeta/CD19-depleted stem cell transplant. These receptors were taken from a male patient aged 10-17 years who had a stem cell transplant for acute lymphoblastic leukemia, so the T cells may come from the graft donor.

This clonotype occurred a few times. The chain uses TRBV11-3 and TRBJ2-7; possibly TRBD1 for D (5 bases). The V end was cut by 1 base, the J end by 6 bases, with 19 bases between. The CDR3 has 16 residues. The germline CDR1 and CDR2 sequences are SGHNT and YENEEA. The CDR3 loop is CASSLGGFRDISEQYF. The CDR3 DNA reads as TGTGCCAGCAGCTTAGGTGGGTTCAGGGATATCTCCGAGCAGTACTTC.

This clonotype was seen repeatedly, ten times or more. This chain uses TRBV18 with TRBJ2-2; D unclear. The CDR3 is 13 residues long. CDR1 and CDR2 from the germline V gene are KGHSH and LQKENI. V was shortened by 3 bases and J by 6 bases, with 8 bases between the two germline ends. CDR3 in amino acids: CASSPSSAGELFF. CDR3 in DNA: TGTGCCAGCTCACCGTCCTCCGCCGGGGAGCTGTTTTTT. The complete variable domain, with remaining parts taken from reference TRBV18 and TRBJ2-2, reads NAGVMQNPRHLVRRRGQEARLRCSPMKGHSHVYWYRQLPEEGLKFMVYLQKENIIDESGMPKERFSAEFPKEGPSILRIQQVVRGDSAAYFCASSPSSAGELFFGEGSRLTVL.

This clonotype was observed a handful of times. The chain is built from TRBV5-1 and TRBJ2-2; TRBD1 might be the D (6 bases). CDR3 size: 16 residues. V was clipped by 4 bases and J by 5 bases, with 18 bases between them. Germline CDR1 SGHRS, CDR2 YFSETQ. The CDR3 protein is CASSGVAGVRTGELFF. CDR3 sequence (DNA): TGCGCCAGCAGCGGCGTAGCAGGGGTGAGGACCGGGGAGCTGTTTTTT.

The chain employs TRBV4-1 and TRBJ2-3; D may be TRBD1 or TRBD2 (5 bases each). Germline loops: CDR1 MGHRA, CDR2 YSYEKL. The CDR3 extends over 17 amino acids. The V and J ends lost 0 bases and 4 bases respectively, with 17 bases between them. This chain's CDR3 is CASSQDGGRARSDTQYF. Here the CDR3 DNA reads TGCGCCAGCAGCCAAGATGGGGGAAGAGCAAGGTCAGATACGCAGTATTTT.

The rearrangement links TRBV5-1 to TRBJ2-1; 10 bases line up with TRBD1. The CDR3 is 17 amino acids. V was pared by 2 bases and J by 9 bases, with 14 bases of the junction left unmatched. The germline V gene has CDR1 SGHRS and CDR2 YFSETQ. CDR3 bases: TGCGCCAGCAGCTTAGCCTCCGGGACAGGGGACTCCACTGAGCAGTTCTTC. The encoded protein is CASSLASGTGDSTEQFF.

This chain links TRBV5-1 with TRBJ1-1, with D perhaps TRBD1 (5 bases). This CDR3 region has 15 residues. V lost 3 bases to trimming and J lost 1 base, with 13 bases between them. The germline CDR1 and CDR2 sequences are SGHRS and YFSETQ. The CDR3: CASSSVQGPNTEAFF. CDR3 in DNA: TGCGCCAGCAGCTCCGTGCAGGGACCGAACACTGAAGCTTTCTTT. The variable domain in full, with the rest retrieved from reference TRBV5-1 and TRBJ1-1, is KAGVTQTPRYLIKTRGQQVTLSCSPISGHRSVSWYQQTPGQGLQFLFEYFSETQRNKGNFPGRFSGRQFSNSRSEMNVSTLELGDSALYLCASSSVQGPNTEAFFGQGTRLTVV.

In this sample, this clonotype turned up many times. CDR3 nucleotide sequence: TGTGCCAGCAGCGTAGTAAGGGGGCGCAGGACTGAAGCTTTCTTT. It translates to CASSVVRGRRTEAFF. The chain uses TRBV9 and TRBJ1-1; 7 nucleotides agree with TRBD1. CDR3 length: 15 residues. The V gene's germline CDR1 is SGDLS and CDR2 YYNGEE. Trimming cost V 0 bases and J 5 bases; bases outside gene matches: 7.

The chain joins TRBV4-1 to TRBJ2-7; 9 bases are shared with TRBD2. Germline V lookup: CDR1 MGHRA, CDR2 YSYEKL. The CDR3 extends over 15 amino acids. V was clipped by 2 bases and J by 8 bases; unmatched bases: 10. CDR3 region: CASSQNRLLAGQQYF. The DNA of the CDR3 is TGCGCCAGCAGCCAAAACAGGCTCCTAGCGGGACAGCAGTACTTC.

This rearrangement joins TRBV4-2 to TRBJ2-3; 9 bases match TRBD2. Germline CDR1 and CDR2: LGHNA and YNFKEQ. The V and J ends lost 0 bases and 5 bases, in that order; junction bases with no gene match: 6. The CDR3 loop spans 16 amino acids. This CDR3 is CASSQDMLAGRDTQYF. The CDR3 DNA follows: TGTGCCAGCAGCCAAGATATGCTAGCGGGAAGAGATACGCAGTATTTT.

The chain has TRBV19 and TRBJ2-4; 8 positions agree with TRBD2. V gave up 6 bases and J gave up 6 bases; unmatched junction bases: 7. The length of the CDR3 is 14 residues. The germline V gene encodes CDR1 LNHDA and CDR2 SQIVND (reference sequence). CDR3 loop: CASRGVGRGNIQYF. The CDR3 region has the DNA TGTGCCAGTAGAGGGGTCGGGAGGGGAAACATTCAGTACTTC.

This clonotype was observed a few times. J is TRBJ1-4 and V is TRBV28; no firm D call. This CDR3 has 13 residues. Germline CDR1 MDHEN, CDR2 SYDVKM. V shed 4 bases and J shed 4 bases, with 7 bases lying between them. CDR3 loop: CASSSGHNEKLFF. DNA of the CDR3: TGTGCCAGCAGTTCCGGCCATAATGAAAAACTGTTTTTT.

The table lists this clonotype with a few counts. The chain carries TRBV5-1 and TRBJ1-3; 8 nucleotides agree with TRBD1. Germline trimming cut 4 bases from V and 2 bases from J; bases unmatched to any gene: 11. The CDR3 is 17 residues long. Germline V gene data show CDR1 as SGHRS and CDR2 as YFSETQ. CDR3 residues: CASSRTTGGDPGNTIYF. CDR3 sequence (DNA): TGCGCCAGCAGCCGGACTACAGGGGGTGATCCTGGAAACACCATATATTTT. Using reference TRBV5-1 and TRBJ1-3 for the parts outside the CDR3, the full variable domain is KAGVTQTPRYLIKTRGQQVTLSCSPISGHRSVSWYQQTPGQGLQFLFEYFSETQRNKGNFPGRFSGRQFSNSRSEMNVSTLELGDSALYLCASSRTTGGDPGNTIYFGEGSWLTVV.

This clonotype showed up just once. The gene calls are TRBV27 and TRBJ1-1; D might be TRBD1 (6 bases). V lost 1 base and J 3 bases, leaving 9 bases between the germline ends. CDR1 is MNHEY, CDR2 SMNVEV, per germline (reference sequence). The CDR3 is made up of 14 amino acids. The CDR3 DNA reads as TGTGCCAGCAGTTTATTGGACAGACACACTGAAGCTTTCTTT. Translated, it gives CASSLLDRHTEAFF.

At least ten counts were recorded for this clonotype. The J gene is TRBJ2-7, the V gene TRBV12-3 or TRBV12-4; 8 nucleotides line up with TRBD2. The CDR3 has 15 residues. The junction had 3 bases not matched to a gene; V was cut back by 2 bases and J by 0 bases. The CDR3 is CASSLSGSPSYEQYF. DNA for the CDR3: TGTGCCAGCAGTTTAAGCGGGAGCCCCTCCTACGAGCAGTACTTC.

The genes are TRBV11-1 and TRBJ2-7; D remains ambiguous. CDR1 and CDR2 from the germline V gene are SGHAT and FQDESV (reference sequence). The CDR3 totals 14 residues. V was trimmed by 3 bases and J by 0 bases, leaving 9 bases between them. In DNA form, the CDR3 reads TGTGCCAGCAGCTTTGTCGGCAGCTCCTACGAGCAGTACTTC. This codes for CASSFVGSSYEQYF.

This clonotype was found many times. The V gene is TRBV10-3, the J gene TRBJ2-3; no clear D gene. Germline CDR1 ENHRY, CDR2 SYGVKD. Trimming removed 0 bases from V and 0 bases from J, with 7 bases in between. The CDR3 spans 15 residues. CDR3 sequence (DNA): TGTGCCATCAGTGAGTCTAAGGCTAGCACAGATACGCAGTATTTT. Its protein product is CAISESKASTDTQYF.

CDR3: CSAWAAQKGETQYF. CDR3 bases: TGCAGTGCTTGGGCCGCCCAAAAAGGGGAGACCCAGTACTTC. The rearrangement joins TRBV20-1 to TRBJ2-5, with unresolved D. Germline V gene data show CDR1 as DFQATT and CDR2 as SNEGSKA (reference sequence). The CDR3 covers 14 residues. V was shortened by 5 bases and J by 5 bases, with 18 bases between the two germline ends.

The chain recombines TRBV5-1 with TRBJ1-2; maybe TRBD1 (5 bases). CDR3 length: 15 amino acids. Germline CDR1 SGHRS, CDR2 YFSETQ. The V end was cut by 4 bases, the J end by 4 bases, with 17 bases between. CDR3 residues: CASSAAGHRVYGYTF. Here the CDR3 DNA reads TGCGCCAGCAGCGCCGCAGGGCATCGGGTCTATGGCTACACCTTC. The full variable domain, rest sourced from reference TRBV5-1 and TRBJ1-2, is KAGVTQTPRYLIKTRGQQVTLSCSPISGHRSVSWYQQTPGQGLQFLFEYFSETQRNKGNFPGRFSGRQFSNSRSEMNVSTLELGDSALYLCASSAAGHRVYGYTFGSGTRLTVV.

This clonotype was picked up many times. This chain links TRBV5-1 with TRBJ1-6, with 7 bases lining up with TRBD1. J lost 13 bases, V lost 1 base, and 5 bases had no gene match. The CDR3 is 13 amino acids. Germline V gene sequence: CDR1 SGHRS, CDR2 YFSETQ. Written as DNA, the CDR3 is TGCGCCAGCAGCTTGAAGGGGGCAGGCCCCCTCCACTTT. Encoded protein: CASSLKGAGPLHF.

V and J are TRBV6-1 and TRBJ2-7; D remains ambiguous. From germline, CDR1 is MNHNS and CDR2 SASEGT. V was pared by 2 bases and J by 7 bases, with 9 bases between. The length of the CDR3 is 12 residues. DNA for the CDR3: TGTGCCAGCAGTGAATCGGACGGGGAGCAGTACTTC. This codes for CASSESDGEQYF.

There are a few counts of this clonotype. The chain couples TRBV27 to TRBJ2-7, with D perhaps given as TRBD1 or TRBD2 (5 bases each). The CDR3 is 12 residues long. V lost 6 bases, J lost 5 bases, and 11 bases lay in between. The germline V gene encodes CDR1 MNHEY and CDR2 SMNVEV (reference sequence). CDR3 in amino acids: CASSPMGDEQYF. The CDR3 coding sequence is TGTGCCAGCAGCCCAATGGGGGACGAGCAGTACTTC.

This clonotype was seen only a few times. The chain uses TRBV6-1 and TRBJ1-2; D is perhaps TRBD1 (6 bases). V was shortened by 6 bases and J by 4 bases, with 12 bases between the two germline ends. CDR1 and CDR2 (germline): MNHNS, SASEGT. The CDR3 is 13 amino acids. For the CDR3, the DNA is TGTGCCAGCAGCGATACAGGGCTCTATGGCTACACCTTC. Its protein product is CASSDTGLYGYTF.

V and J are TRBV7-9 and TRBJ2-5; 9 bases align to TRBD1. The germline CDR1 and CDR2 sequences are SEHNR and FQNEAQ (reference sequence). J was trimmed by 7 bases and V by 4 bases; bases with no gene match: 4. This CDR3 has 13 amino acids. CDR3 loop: CASSSDRGRTQYF. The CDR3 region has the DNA TGTGCCAGCAGCTCTGACAGGGGGAGGACCCAGTACTTC.

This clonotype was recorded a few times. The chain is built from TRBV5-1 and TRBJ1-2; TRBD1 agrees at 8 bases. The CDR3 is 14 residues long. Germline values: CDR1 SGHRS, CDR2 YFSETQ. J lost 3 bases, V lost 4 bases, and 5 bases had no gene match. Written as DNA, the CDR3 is TGCGCCAGCAGCGCCGGACAGGGCCACTATGGCTACACCTTC. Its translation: CASSAGQGHYGYTF.

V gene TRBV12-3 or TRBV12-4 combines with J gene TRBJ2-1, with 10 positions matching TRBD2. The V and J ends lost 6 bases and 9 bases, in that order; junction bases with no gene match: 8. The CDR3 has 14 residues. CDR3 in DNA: TGTGCCAGCAGGGGTAGGCTAGCGGGAGCTGAGCAGTTCTTC. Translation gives CASRGRLAGAEQFF.

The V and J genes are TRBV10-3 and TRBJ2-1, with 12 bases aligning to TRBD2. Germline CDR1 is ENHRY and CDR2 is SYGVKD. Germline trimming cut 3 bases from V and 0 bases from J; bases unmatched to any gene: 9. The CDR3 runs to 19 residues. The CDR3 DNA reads TGTGCCATCAGTGATTCGAGACTAGCGGGGGCTCCCTCCTACAATGAGCAGTTCTTC. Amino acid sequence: CAISDSRLAGAPSYNEQFF.

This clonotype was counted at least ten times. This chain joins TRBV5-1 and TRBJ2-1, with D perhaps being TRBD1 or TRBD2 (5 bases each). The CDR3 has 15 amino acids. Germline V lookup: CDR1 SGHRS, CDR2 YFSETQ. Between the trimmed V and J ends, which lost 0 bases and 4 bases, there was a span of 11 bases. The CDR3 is CASSLAGTFYNEQFF. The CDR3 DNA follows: TGCGCCAGCAGCTTGGCTGGGACCTTTTACAATGAGCAGTTCTTC.

The chain's CDR3 is CASSHGGTSGREETQYF. The CDR3 bases are TGCGCCAGCAGCCATGGCGGGACTAGCGGGCGGGAAGAGACCCAGTACTTC. The V call is TRBV5-1, the J call TRBJ2-5, with 12 bases matching TRBD2. Germline V gene lookup returns CDR1 SGHRS and CDR2 YFSETQ. The CDR3 covers 17 residues. J lost 3 bases, V lost 4 bases, and 10 bases had no gene match.

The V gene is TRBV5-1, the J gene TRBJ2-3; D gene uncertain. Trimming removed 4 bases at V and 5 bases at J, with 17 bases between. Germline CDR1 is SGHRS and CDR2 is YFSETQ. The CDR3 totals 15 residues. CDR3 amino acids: CASSPTSNLGDTQYF. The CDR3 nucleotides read TGCGCCAGCAGCCCGACCTCAAACCTAGGAGATACGCAGTATTTT.

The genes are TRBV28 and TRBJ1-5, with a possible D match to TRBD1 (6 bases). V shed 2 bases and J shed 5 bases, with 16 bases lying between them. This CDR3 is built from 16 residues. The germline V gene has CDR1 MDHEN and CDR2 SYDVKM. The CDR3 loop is CASSLRVGQGYQPQHF. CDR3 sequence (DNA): TGTGCCAGCAGTTTAAGGGTGGGGCAGGGGTATCAGCCCCAGCATTTT.

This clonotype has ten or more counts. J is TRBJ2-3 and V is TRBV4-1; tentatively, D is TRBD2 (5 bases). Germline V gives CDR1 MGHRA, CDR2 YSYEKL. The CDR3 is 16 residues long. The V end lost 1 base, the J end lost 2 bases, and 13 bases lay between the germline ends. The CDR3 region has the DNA TGCGCCAGCAGCCAAGTCCGAGCGGAGGCCACAGATACGCAGTATTTT. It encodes CASSQVRAEATDTQYF.

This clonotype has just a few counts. CDR3 nucleotides: TGTGCCAGCAGTGCGGACAGGCCCGGGGGTAATGAAAAACTGTTTTTT. Amino acids: CASSADRPGGNEKLFF. The chain is built from TRBV6-1 and TRBJ1-4; 7 bases line up with TRBD1. V was clipped by 4 bases and J by 4 bases; unmatched bases: 9. Germline values: CDR1 MNHNS, CDR2 SASEGT. The CDR3 runs 16 residues.